This TCR beta chain was retrieved from a study of T cells after yellow fever vaccination. The study, taken as a whole, reports: Although the secondary response was weaker, it peaked faster, at day 5 versus 15.

A single record per CDR3 protein comes from TCRdb applying MiXCR to the 5' RACE reads. Found here are about 320,000 distinct CDR3 sequences, approximately 12% of them singletons; the top ten hold about 3.5%. Points on this clonotype: Its target is unknown.

This CDR3 region has 15 residues. CDR1 MNHNY and CDR2 SVGAGI come from the germline V gene (reference sequence). The V gene end was trimmed by 5 bases and the J gene end by 2 bases; junction bases not matched to a gene: 6. The source material was CD4+ T cells sorted from PBMCs, sampled 45 days after the yellow fever booster vaccination. The clonotype comes from a man aged 18 to 35 who received the YFV17D yellow fever vaccine. The V gene is TRBV6-6, the J gene TRBJ2-3; 8 nucleotides match TRBD2. The CDR3 sequence: CASSAGGGHTDTQYF. In DNA form, the CDR3 reads TGTGCCAGCAGTGCCGGGGGGGGGCACACAGATACGCAGTATTTT.